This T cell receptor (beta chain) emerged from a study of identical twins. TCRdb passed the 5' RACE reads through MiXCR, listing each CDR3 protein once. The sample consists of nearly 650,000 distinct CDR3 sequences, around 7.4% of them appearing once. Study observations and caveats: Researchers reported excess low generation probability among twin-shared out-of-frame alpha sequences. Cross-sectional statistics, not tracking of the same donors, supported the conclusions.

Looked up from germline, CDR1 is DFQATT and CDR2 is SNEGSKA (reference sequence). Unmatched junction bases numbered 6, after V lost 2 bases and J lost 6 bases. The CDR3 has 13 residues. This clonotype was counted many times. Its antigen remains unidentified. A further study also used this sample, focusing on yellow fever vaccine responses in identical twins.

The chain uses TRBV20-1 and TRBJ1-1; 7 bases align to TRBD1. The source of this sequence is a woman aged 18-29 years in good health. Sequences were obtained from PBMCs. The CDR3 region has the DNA TGCAGTGCTAGACTATCCGGGACAGCTGAAGCTTTCTTT. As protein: CSARLSGTAEAFF.